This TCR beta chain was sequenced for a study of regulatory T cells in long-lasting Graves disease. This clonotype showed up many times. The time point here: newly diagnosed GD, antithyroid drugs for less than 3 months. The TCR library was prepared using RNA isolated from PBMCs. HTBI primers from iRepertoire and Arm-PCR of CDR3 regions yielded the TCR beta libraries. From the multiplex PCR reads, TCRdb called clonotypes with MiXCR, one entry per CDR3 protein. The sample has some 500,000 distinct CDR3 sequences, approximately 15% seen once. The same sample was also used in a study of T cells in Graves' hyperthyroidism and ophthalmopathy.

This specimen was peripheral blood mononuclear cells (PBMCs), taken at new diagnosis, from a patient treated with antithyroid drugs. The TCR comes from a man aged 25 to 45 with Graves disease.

The DNA of the CDR3 is TGTGCCAGCAGTTTATCGAAGGGAGGGGCCTACGAGCAGTACTTC. It translates to CASSLSKGGAYEQYF. This chain uses TRBV27 with TRBJ2-7; TRBD2 matches 7 bases. CDR3 length equals 15 residues. Per germline, CDR1 MNHEY and CDR2 SMNVEV (reference sequence). V shed 0 bases and J 2 bases; nucleotides not matched to a gene: 4.